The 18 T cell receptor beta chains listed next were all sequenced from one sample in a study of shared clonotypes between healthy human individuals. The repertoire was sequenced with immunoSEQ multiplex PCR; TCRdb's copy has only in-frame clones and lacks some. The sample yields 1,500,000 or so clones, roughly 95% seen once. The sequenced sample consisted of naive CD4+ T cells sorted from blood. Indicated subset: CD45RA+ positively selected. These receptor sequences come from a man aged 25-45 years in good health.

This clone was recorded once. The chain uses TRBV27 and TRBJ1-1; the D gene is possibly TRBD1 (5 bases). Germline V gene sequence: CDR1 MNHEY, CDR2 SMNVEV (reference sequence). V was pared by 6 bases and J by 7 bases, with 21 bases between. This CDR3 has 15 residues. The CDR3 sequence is CASSLRNGAGHEAFF. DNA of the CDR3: TGTGCCAGCAGCTTGAGAAACGGGGCAGGCCATGAAGCTTTCTTT.

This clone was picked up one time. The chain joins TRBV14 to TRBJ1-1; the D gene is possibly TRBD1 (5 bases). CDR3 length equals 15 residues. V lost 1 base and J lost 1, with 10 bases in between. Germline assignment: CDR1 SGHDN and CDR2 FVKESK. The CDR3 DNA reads TGTGCCAGCAGCCAAGGGGGCAGGCCGAACACTGAAGCTTTCTTT. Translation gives CASSQGGRPNTEAFF.

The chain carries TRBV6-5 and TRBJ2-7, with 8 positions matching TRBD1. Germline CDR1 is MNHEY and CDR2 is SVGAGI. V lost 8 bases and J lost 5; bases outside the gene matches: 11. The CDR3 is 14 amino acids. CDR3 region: CASGKTGGNHEQYF. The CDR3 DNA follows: TGTGCCAGCGGAAAAACAGGGGGGAATCACGAGCAGTACTTC.

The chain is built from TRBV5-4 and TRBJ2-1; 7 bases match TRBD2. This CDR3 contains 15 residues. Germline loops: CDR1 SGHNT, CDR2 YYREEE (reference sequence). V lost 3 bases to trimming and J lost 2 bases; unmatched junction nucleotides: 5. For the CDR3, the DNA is TGTGCCAGCAGCTCAGCGGGATTTGCCTACAATGAGCAGTTCTTC. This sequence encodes CASSSAGFAYNEQFF.

The CDR3 DNA sequence: TGTGCCAGCAGCGGTGTCCTCGAGACAGGATTAAATCAGCCCCAGCATTTT. Protein product: CASSGVLETGLNQPQHF. This sequence joins TRBV9 and TRBJ1-5; maybe TRBD1 (6 bases). V shed 3 bases and J shed 4 bases, with 20 bases lying between them. The length of the CDR3 is 17 residues. The germline CDR1 and CDR2 sequences are SGDLS and YYNGEE.

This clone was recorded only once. CDR3 DNA sequence: TGTGCCAGCAGTTACAGCCAGTACCTCAGTGAGCAGTTCTTC. Its translation: CASSYSQYLSEQFF. V usage is TRBV6-6 and J usage is TRBJ2-1; D unclear. The ends were cut back, 2 bases at V and 9 bases at J, with 14 bases in the middle. Germline V gene data show CDR1 as MNHNY and CDR2 as SVGAGI (reference sequence). The CDR3 contains 14 residues.

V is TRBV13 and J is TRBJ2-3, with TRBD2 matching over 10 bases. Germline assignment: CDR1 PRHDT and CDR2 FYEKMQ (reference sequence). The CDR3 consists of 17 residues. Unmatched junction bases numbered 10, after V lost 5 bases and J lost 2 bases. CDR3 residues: CASSARPGLAVTDTQYF. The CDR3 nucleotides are TGTGCCAGCAGCGCGAGACCCGGACTAGCGGTCACAGATACGCAGTATTTT.

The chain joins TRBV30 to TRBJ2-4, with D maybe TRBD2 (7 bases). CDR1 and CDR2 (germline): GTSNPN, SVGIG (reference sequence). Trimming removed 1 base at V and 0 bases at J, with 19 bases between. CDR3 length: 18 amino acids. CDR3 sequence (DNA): TGTGCCTGGAGTGCCCCGGGGGGCAGGGAAATAGCCAAAAACATTCAGTACTTC. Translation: CAWSAPGGREIAKNIQYF. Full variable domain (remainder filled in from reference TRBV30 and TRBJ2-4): SQTIHQWPATLVQPVGSPLSLECTVEGTSNPNLYWYRQAAGRGLQLLFYSVGIGQISSEVPQNLSASRPQDRQFILSSKKLLLSDSGFYLCAWSAPGGREIAKNIQYFGAGTRLSVL.

The DNA of the CDR3 is TGTGCCATCAGTTCGGGTAGAGGGGACAGCGACACTGAAGCTTTCTTT. It specifies CAISSGRGDSDTEAFF. The rearrangement joins TRBV10-3 to TRBJ1-1; 7 positions match TRBD1. In germline, CDR1 is ENHRY, CDR2 SYGVKD. V lost 5 bases to trimming and J lost 3 bases; unmatched junction nucleotides: 12. The CDR3 is made up of 16 amino acids.

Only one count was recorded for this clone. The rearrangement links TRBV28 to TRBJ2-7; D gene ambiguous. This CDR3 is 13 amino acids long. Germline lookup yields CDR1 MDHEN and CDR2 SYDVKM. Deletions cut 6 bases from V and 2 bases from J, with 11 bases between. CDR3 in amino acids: CASRSTVPYEQYF. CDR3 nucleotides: TGTGCCAGCAGATCGACGGTTCCCTACGAGCAGTACTTC.

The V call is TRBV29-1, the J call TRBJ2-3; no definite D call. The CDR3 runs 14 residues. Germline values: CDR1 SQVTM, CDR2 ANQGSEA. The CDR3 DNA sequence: TGCAGTTCTCACTCCGGGCTCCGTGCAGATACGCAGTATTTT. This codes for CSSHSGLRADTQYF.

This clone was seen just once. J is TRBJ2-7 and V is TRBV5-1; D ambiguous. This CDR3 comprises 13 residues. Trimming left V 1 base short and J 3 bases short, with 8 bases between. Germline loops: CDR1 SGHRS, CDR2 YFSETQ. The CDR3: CASSLNGNYEQYF. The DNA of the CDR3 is TGCGCCAGCAGCTTGAACGGTAACTACGAGCAGTACTTC. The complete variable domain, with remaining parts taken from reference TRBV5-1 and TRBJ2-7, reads KAGVTQTPRYLIKTRGQQVTLSCSPISGHRSVSWYQQTPGQGLQFLFEYFSETQRNKGNFPGRFSGRQFSNSRSEMNVSTLELGDSALYLCASSLNGNYEQYFGPGTRLTVT.

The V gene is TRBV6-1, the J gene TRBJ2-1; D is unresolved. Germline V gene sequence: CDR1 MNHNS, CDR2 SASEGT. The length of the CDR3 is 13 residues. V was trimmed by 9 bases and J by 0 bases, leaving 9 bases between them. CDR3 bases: TGTGCCAGTGGGAAGAGCTCCTACAATGAGCAGTTCTTC. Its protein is CASGKSSYNEQFF.

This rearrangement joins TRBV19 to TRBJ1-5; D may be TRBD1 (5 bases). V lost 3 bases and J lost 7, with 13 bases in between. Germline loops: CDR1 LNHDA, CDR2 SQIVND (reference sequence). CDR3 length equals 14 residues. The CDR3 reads CASSIGPGGQPQHF. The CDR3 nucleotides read TGTGCCAGTAGTATCGGACCCGGGGGACAGCCCCAGCATTTT.

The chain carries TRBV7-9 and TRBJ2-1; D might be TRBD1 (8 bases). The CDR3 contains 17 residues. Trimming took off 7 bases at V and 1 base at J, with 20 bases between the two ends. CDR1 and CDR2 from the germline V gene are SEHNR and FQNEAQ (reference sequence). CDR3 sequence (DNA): TGTGCCAGCACACCGCAGGGGGCTAGCGGTTCCTACAATGAGCAGTTCTTC. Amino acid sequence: CASTPQGASGSYNEQFF. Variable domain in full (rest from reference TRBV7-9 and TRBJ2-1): DTGVSQNPRHKITKRGQNVTFRCDPISEHNRLYWYRQTLGQGPEFLTYFQNEAQLEKSRLLSDRFSAERPKGSFSTLEIQRTEQGDSAMYLCASTPQGASGSYNEQFFGPGTRLTVL.

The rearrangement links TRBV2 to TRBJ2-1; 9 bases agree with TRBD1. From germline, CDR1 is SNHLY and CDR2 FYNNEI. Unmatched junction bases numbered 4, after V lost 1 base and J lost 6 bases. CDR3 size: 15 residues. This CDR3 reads CASSEGLTGGNEQFF. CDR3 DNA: TGTGCCAGCAGTGAAGGTCTGACAGGGGGCAATGAGCAGTTCTTC. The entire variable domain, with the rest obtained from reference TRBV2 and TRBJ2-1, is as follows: EPEVTQTPSHQVTQMGQEVILRCVPISNHLYFYWYRQILGQKVEFLVSFYNNEISEKSEIFDDQFSVERPDGSNFTLKIRSTKLEDSAMYFCASSEGLTGGNEQFFGPGTRLTVL.

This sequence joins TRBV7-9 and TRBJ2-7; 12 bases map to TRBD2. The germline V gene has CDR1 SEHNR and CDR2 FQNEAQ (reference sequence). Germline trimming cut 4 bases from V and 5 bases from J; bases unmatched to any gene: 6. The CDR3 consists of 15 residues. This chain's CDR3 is CASSSRLAGDHEQYF. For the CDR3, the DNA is TGTGCCAGCAGCTCCCGACTAGCGGGAGATCACGAGCAGTACTTC.

CDR3 sequence reads: CASSLGGSPYEQYF. Written as DNA, the CDR3 is TGTGCCAGCAGTTTAGGCGGGAGCCCCTACGAGCAGTACTTC. The rearrangement uses TRBV28 and TRBJ2-7; 7 bases line up with TRBD2. The CDR3 is 14 amino acids. Unmatched junction bases numbered 3, after V lost 2 bases and J lost 2 bases. CDR1 MDHEN and CDR2 SYDVKM come from the germline V gene.